The entry that follows covers one T cell receptor beta chain sequence. The data were obtained in a study of T cell responses to AZD1222 COVID-19 vaccine. This CDR3 region has 14 residues. Germline V gives CDR1 SGHTA, CDR2 FQGNSA. Trimming pared 1 base from V and 3 bases from J, leaving 9 bases between. Some clones are missing from TCRdb's copy, which holds only in-frame ones; the method was immunoSEQ multiplex PCR. The sample contains just over 150,000 clones, around nine tenths of which appear only once. This receptor was identified in an adult who had recovered from COVID-19. The V call is TRBV7-2, the J call TRBJ1-2; no reliable D call. Sequenced here: peripheral blood, sampled after recovery from COVID-19. The CDR3 bases are TGTGCCAGCAGCTTAGATGAGAGATACTATGGCTACACCTTC. It specifies CASSLDERYYGYTF. The variable domain in full, completed from reference TRBV7-2 and TRBJ1-2, reads GAGVSQSPSNKVTEKGKDVELRCDPISGHTALYWYRQSLGQGLEFLIYFQGNSAPDKSGLPSDRFSAERTGGSVSTLTIQRTQQEDSAVYLCASSLDERYYGYTFGSGTRLTVV.